The entry that follows covers one T cell receptor beta chain sequence. Just one base apart from a much larger clone, this may be a read error. These data come from a study of T cells in Graves' hyperthyroidism and ophthalmopathy. RNA transcripts served as the template for amplifying TCR beta CDR3 regions. The TCR CDR3 first-round RT-PCR relied on the HTBI primer set. TCRdb analysed the multiplex PCR reads with MiXCR anew, one entry per CDR3 protein. Found here are roughly 710,000 distinct CDR3 sequences, roughly 32% of them singletons; the top ten hold around 30%. This CDR3 comprises 12 residues. Participants, patients aged 18 to 65, had newly diagnosed hyperthyroidism with a duration under 2 months. Source material for PBMCs was more than 9.5 ml fresh peripheral blood.

The chain has TRBV12-3 or TRBV12-4 and TRBJ2-7; D could derive from TRBD1 or TRBD2 (6 bases each). This TCR came from a woman between 35 and 50 years old with Graves' hyperthyroidism. Specimen: blood. The CDR3 protein is CASGLRGEKQHF. The CDR3 DNA is TGTGCCAGCGGACTAAGGGGGGAGAAGCAGCACTTC.